This T cell receptor beta chain was captured in a study of CD8 T cells in Susac syndrome. Reverse transcription of about 0.45 to 1 ug RNA was performed with random hexamers. The method of amplification for TCR beta CDR3 was immunoSEQ multiplex PCR, covering 54 Vbeta and 13 Jbeta. TCRdb re-called the immunoSEQ multiplex PCR reads through MiXCR, storing one row per CDR3 protein. This table has 110,000 to 150,000 distinct CDR3 sequences, about 93% appearing once. This CDR3 has 15 amino acids. CDR1 and CDR2 from the germline V gene are SGHRS and YFSETQ. Losses at the gene ends were 3 bases for V and 8 bases for J; bases not matched to a gene: 6.

What was sequenced was CD8+ T cells from PBMCs. The receptor comes from a human donor in good health. This sequence joins TRBV5-1 and TRBJ2-1, with TRBD1 matching 12 bases. The DNA of the CDR3 is TGCGCCAGCAGCTGGGGACAGGGGGCATTATATGAGCAGTTCTTC. This translates into CASSWGQGALYEQFF. Drawing the rest from reference TRBV5-1 and TRBJ2-1, the complete variable domain is KAGVTQTPRYLIKTRGQQVTLSCSPISGHRSVSWYQQTPGQGLQFLFEYFSETQRNKGNFPGRFSGRQFSNSRSEMNVSTLELGDSALYLCASSWGQGALYEQFFGPGTRLTVL.